This passage covers 25 T cell receptor beta chains from one sample sequenced in a study of glioma-infiltrating T cells after dendritic cell vaccination (dated by TCRdb to 2016 to 2017). Libraries were built with the immunoSEQ multiplex PCR assay. TCRdb obtained this table from immuneACCESS and retained in-frame rearrangements with V and J assigned. These tables miss some clones; where compared with another copy, unresolved V genes account for less than half of the shortfall, and the remainder is unexplained. For this sample the table gives around 87,000 clones, of which roughly four fifths were detected only once. In total, the top ten clones hold approximately 6.6% of the sample. The time point label here, explained by the study, means: after dendritic cell vaccination, including at tumor progression/relapse. The sequencing here drew on blood, taken after dendritic cell vaccination. The receptors derive from a human donor with glioblastoma.

The J gene is TRBJ1-5, the V gene TRBV5-6, with 8 bases that match TRBD1. The V gene end was trimmed by 0 bases and the J gene end by 0 bases; junction bases not matched to a gene: 5. Germline lookup yields CDR1 SGHDT and CDR2 YYEEEE. This CDR3 is built from 17 residues. In DNA form, the CDR3 reads TGTGCCAGCAGCTTGGGTTCGGGACAGGATAGCAATCAGCCCCAGCATTTT. Protein sequence: CASSLGSGQDSNQPQHF.

V gene TRBV4-1 combines with J gene TRBJ2-5; 11 bases are shared with TRBD1. The CDR3 extends over 15 amino acids. Per germline, CDR1 MGHRA and CDR2 YSYEKL. V lost 0 bases, J lost 5 bases, and 2 bases stayed unmatched. The CDR3, as DNA: TGCGCCAGCAGCCAAGATGGGGACAGGGGGGAGACCCAGTACTTC. Its protein is CASSQDGDRGETQYF.

The rearrangement links TRBV5-1 to TRBJ1-4; possibly TRBD1 for D (6 bases). The CDR3 length is 15 residues. CDR1 and CDR2 from the germline V gene are SGHRS and YFSETQ. Deletions cut 4 bases from V and 4 bases from J, with 14 bases between. The CDR3 here is CASSLNGQLNEKLFF. The CDR3 DNA follows: TGCGCCAGCAGCCTAAACGGACAGCTTAATGAAAAACTGTTTTTT.

The chain combines TRBV18 with TRBJ2-5, with 8 bases lining up with TRBD2. Germline trimming cut 3 bases from V and 2 bases from J; bases unmatched to any gene: 5. The CDR3 length is 15 residues. Germline V gives CDR1 KGHSH, CDR2 LQKENI. The CDR3 is CASSPQLADQETQYF. As DNA, the CDR3 is TGTGCCAGCTCACCCCAACTAGCGGATCAAGAGACCCAGTACTTC.

The gene calls are TRBV6-5 and TRBJ2-7; 14 positions agree with TRBD2. CDR1 is MNHEY and CDR2 is SVGAGI in the germline V gene. The CDR3 covers 16 residues. Trimming at V came to 2 bases and at J to 5 bases, leaving 5 bases not matched to a gene. The DNA for the CDR3 is TGTGCCAGCAGTTACGCCCCGGGACTAGCGGGGGACGAGCAGTACTTC. Protein: CASSYAPGLAGDEQYF.

J is TRBJ2-1 and V is TRBV15, with 8 bases matching TRBD2. The CDR3 spans 17 residues. Trimming took 1 base from V and 4 from J; bases not matched to a gene: 9. Per germline, CDR1 LNHNV and CDR2 YYDKDF (reference sequence). The CDR3 DNA sequence: TGTGCCACCAGCAGAGTAACTGGGACTAGAACTTACAATGAGCAGTTCTTC. The encoded protein is CATSRVTGTRTYNEQFF.

The genes are TRBV6-5 and TRBJ2-7; 8 positions agree with TRBD2. The CDR3 is 15 residues long. Germline trimming cut 4 bases from V and 0 bases from J; bases unmatched to any gene: 5. Germline V CDR1 and CDR2: MNHEY, SVGAGI. CDR3 loop: CASSLSSGDSYEQYF. CDR3 nucleotides: TGTGCCAGCAGTTTGAGTAGCGGGGACTCCTACGAGCAGTACTTC.

The chain uses TRBV9 and TRBJ1-1, with D unresolved. The germline V gene has CDR1 SGDLS and CDR2 YYNGEE. CDR3 size: 16 residues. V dropped 4 bases and J dropped 3 bases, with 19 bases sitting between them. The CDR3 protein is CASSRRDGREDTEAFF. The CDR3 DNA sequence: TGTGCCAGCAGCCGCCGGGATGGAAGGGAGGACACTGAAGCTTTCTTT.

The chain combines TRBV9 with TRBJ1-2; D remains unclear. CDR3 size: 13 residues. Germline V gene data show CDR1 as SGDLS and CDR2 as YYNGEE. The V and J ends lost 4 bases and 6 bases respectively, with 13 bases between them. The DNA of the CDR3 is TGTGCCAGCAGCCCGGCCCCGGCGGATGGCTACACCTTC. Its translation: CASSPAPADGYTF. The whole variable domain, remainder taken from reference TRBV9 and TRBJ1-2, is DSGVTQTPKHLITATGQRVTLRCSPRSGDLSVYWYQQSLDQGLQFLIQYYNGEERAKGNILERFSAQQFPDLHSELNLSSLELGDSALYFCASSPAPADGYTFGSGTRLTVV.

The chain carries TRBV5-1 and TRBJ2-7, with TRBD2 matching over 8 bases. The CDR3 is made up of 15 amino acids. Germline CDR1 SGHRS, CDR2 YFSETQ. The V gene end was trimmed by 0 bases and the J gene end by 2 bases; junction bases not matched to a gene: 4. The CDR3 DNA is TGCGCCAGCAGCTTGGGAGCGGGGGATACCTACGAGCAGTACTTC. It translates to CASSLGAGDTYEQYF.

The table lists this clone with a few counts. V usage is TRBV29-1 and J usage is TRBJ2-1; D may be TRBD2 (5 bases). The germline V gene encodes CDR1 SQVTM and CDR2 ANQGSEA. The CDR3 length is 12 residues. Trimming took off 7 bases at V and 2 bases at J, with 9 bases between the two ends. The CDR3 here is CSAGIPYNEQFF. The CDR3 coding sequence is TGCAGCGCCGGGATACCCTACAATGAGCAGTTCTTC.

The chain links TRBV29-1 to TRBJ1-6; 8 bases fit TRBD1. This CDR3 spans 11 amino acids. Germline-derived CDR1 and CDR2 are SQVTM and ANQGSEA. V shed 4 bases and J 15 bases; nucleotides not matched to a gene: 5. CDR3 in DNA: TGCAGCGTTGGTGCAGGGGGCAACCTCCACTTT. Its translation: CSVGAGGNLHF.

The chain combines TRBV13 with TRBJ2-5, with a tentative D call TRBD1 (5 bases). Trimming removed 5 bases at V and 4 bases at J, with 11 bases between. CDR3 length equals 13 residues. The V gene's germline CDR1 is PRHDT and CDR2 FYEKMQ (reference sequence). The CDR3 is CASSAGIRETQYF. CDR3 nucleotide sequence: TGTGCCAGCAGCGCAGGGATACGAGAGACCCAGTACTTC.

This clone was counted a few times. The chain joins TRBV5-5 to TRBJ2-7, with TRBD2 as a possible D gene (6 bases). Germline V gives CDR1 SGHKS, CDR2 YYEKEE (reference sequence). The CDR3 length is 14 residues. Trimming took off 0 bases at V and 7 bases at J, with 14 bases between the two ends. In DNA, the CDR3 is TGTGCCAGCAGCTTGGAAGGGGAGGCGGGGGAGCAGTACTTC. Protein product: CASSLEGEAGEQYF.

The rearrangement uses TRBV5-3 and TRBJ1-5; tentatively, D is TRBD1 (6 bases). TRBV5-3 is an open reading frame, and its role is uncertain. V lost 1 base, J lost 2 bases, and 19 bases lay in between. The CDR3 extends over 18 amino acids. CDR3 sequence: CARSLWGQSGGGNQPQHF. CDR3 DNA: TGTGCCAGAAGCTTGTGGGGGCAGTCCGGCGGAGGCAATCAGCCCCAGCATTTT.

This clone was recorded once. Other DNA sequences from this sample encode an identical CDR3 as well. This chain links TRBV9 with TRBJ2-2; 14 bases agree with TRBD2. Germline V gene sequence: CDR1 SGDLS, CDR2 YYNGEE. V dropped 4 bases and J dropped 1; count of bases not matched to a gene: 6. CDR3 size: 18 residues. CDR3 sequence reads: CASSPGLAGGLNTGELFF. As DNA, the CDR3 is TGTGCCAGCAGCCCCGGACTAGCGGGGGGCCTGAACACCGGGGAGCTGTTTTTT.

CDR3 loop: CASSLRSGTYEQYF. The CDR3 nucleotides read TGCGCCAGCAGCCTCCGGTCGGGGACCTACGAGCAGTACTTC. The V call is TRBV4-1, the J call TRBJ2-7, with D possibly being TRBD2 (5 bases). The germline V gene encodes CDR1 MGHRA and CDR2 YSYEKL. The CDR3 length is 14 residues. V lost 4 bases, J lost 2 bases, and 12 bases lay in between.

The chain couples TRBV11-2 to TRBJ1-3; no reliable D call. The CDR3 spans 14 residues. V lost 5 bases to trimming and J lost 3 bases, with 11 bases between them. Germline V gene sequence: CDR1 SGHAT, CDR2 FQNNGV. The CDR3 sequence is CASSPRGDGNTIYF. In nucleotides, the CDR3 is TGTGCCAGCAGCCCACGCGGGGATGGAAACACCATATATTTT.

V usage is TRBV7-2 and J usage is TRBJ1-5, with TRBD1 as a possible D gene (6 bases). The CDR3 sequence is 16 residues long. Germline V lookup: CDR1 SGHTA, CDR2 FQGNSA. V was pared by 3 bases and J by 7 bases, with 19 bases between. The CDR3 DNA sequence: TGTGCCAGCAGCTTCGCTTTTCAGGGGTCTCGCCAGCCCCAGCATTTT. Translating it yields CASSFAFQGSRQPQHF.

The J gene is TRBJ2-5, the V gene TRBV29-1, with D possibly being TRBD2 (6 bases). Germline values: CDR1 SQVTM, CDR2 ANQGSEA. Between the trimmed V and J ends, which lost 5 bases and 6 bases, there was a span of 16 bases. The CDR3 consists of 13 residues. CDR3 coding DNA: TGCAGCGTTCGGGAGTGGCCCATGAAGACCCAGTACTTC. Protein sequence: CSVREWPMKTQYF.

The chain is built from TRBV30 and TRBJ1-3, with unresolved D. Germline assignment: CDR1 GTSNPN and CDR2 SVGIG (reference sequence). V was clipped by 4 bases and J by 4 bases, with 8 bases between them. CDR3 length: 12 residues. Written as DNA, the CDR3 is TGTGCCTGGACGGGGAAGGGAAACACCATATATTTT. Translation gives CAWTGKGNTIYF.

There are a few counts of this clone. This sequence joins TRBV10-3 and TRBJ1-2; a possible D gene is TRBD1 (5 bases). The V gene's germline CDR1 is ENHRY and CDR2 SYGVKD. The ends were cut back, 4 bases at V and 7 bases at J, with 16 bases in the middle. The CDR3 is made up of 14 amino acids. The CDR3 is CAISAGDSNSGYTF. The CDR3 DNA is TGTGCCATCAGTGCGGGGGACTCGAATTCTGGCTACACCTTC.

The rearrangement joins TRBV7-9 to TRBJ2-3; perhaps TRBD2 as D (5 bases). From germline, CDR1 is SEHNR and CDR2 FQNEAQ (reference sequence). CDR3 length: 16 amino acids. V lost 1 base, J lost 5 bases, and 16 bases lay in between. Here the CDR3 reads CASSLVWAGVGDTQYF. The CDR3 DNA is TGTGCCAGCAGCTTAGTTTGGGCCGGGGTTGGAGATACGCAGTATTTT.

The V and J genes are TRBV21-1 and TRBJ1-6. TRBV21-1 is an annotated pseudogene. This CDR3 has 17 residues. The CDR3 DNA sequence: TGTGCCAGCAGCAAATCCAGCGGGGTATTAAATAGTTCACCCCTCCACTTT. Amino acid sequence: CASSKSSGVLNSSPLHF.

This chain uses TRBV7-9 with TRBJ2-2; 11 positions match TRBD2. Trimming at V came to 5 bases and at J to 5 bases, leaving 7 bases not matched to a gene. In germline, CDR1 is SEHNR, CDR2 FQNEAQ (reference sequence). The CDR3 loop spans 16 amino acids. The CDR3 DNA reads as TGTGCCAGCAGCATCCTTAGCGGGGGGGCGACCGGGGAGCTGTTTTTT. Translation gives CASSILSGGATGELFF.